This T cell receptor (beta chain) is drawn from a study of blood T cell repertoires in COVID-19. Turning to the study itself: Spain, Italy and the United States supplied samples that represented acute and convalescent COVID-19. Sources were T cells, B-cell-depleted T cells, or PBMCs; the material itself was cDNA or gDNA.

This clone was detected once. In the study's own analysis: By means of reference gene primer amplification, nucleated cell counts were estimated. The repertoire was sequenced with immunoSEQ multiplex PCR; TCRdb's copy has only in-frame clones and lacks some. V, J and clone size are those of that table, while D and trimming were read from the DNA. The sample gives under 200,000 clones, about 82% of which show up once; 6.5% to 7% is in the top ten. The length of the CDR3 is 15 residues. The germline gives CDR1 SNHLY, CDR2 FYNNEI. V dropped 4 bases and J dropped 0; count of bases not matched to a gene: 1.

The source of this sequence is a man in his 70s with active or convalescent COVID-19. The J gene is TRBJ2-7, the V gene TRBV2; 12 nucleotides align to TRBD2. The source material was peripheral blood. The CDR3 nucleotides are TGTGCCAGCAGTGGACTAGCGGGAGTCTCCTACGAGCAGTACTTC. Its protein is CASSGLAGVSYEQYF. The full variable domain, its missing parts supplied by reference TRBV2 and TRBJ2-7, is EPEVTQTPSHQVTQMGQEVILRCVPISNHLYFYWYRQILGQKVEFLVSFYNNEISEKSEIFDDQFSVERPDGSNFTLKIRSTKLEDSAMYFCASSGLAGVSYEQYFGPGTRLTVT.